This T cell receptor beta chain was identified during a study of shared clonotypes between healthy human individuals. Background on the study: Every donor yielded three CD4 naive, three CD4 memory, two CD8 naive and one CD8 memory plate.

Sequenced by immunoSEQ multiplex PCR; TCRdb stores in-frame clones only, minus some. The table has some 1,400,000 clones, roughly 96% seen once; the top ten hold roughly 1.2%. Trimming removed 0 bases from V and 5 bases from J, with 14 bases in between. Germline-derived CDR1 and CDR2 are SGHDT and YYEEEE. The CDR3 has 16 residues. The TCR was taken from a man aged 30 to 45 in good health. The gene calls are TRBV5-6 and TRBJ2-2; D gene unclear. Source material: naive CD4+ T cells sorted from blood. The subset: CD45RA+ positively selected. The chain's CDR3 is CASSLAGPSRTGELFF. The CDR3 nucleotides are TGTGCCAGCAGCTTGGCCGGGCCCTCCCGGACCGGGGAGCTGTTTTTT.